The TCR beta chain under discussion was sequenced for a study of blood T cell repertoires in COVID-19 (TCRdb year 2020). Background for the entire study: Samples covering the acute and convalescent phases of COVID-19 were provided by collaborators in the United States, Italy and Spain. Where available, HLA class I and class II types were obtained from metadata supplied by the sample provider rather than from assay-based typing. Sample metadata almost always included a de-identified subject ID, COVID-19 status, age in years and sex. Samples were obtained from the ongoing ImmuneRACE study (first 160 participants) and from about 1,300 subjects provided by 6 global collaborators. The dataset comprised deeply sampled blood TCRbeta repertoires from subjects exposed to, actively infected with, or recovered from COVID-19. The material from the prospective study consisted of cDNA or gDNA derived from T cells, B-cell-depleted T cells, or PBMCs. The repertoires were released in a freely available public database meant as a resource for research on the immune response to SARS-CoV-2. Paper-wide results and their limitations: The amount of clinical and demographic metadata varied by source and participant and was provided uncurated.

TCRbeta CDR3 regions were amplified from genomic DNA using the immunoSEQ Assay, a bias-controlled multiplex PCR. Regarding the original processing steps: Nucleated cell counts per sample were estimated from amplification of reference gene primers within the assay. To quantify the absolute abundance of each unique TCRbeta CDR3 rearrangement, sequence reads were collapsed and filtered. For each sample, productive Simpson clonality was calculated by taking the square root of Simpson's diversity index across productive rearrangements. Imported from immuneACCESS, the table was reduced by TCRdb to in-frame sequences with V and J called. These copies leave out some clones; in studies compared against another copy, an unresolved V gene accounts for under half, and the cause of the remainder is not known. The DNA was the basis for D and trimming; V, J and clone size are from that table. In all, the sample holds roughly 250,000 clones, and roughly 86% of those were seen once. Of the sample, under 0.95% falls within the top ten clones.

V was cut back by 0 bases and J by 4 bases, leaving a gap of 5 bases between them. Taken from cysteine to phenylalanine, the CDR3 has 14 residues. Only CDR3 DNA is held: 42 bases, read in frame from base 1. Looking up the germline V gene yields CDR1 SGHRS and CDR2 YFSETQ. A note on this clone: Which antigen it targets is not known. The sample holds no much larger clone one base away, and base qualities are not on file.

Collaborating institutions collected whole blood in K2EDTA tubes following their own protocols. For TCRbeta analysis, collaborators shipped samples in one of three forms: frozen whole blood, isolated PBMCs, or DNA extracted from either of those sample types. The chain joins TRBV5-1 to TRBJ2-6, with no D gene named confidently. The clonotype comes from a young woman with acute or convalescent COVID-19. Sample: peripheral blood. For the CDR3, the sequence is CASSLGQGANVLTF. The DNA reads TGCGCCAGCAGCTTGGGGCAAGGGGCCAACGTCCTGACTTTC.